The clone carrying this TCR beta chain has a handful of counts. This sample was included in a study of OX40 agonist ivuxolimab in advanced cancers. At the level of the study: Patients were treated with intravenous ivuxolimab, dosed at 0.01 to 10 mg/kg and infused every 2 weeks. Mean age about 60 years, range about 23 to 80; 82.7% male. Enrollees could have had prior anti-PD-1, anti-PD-L1 or anti-CTLA-4 therapy, which approximately 38% had received. The study reported partial responses in three patients: one hepatocellular carcinoma, two cutaneous melanoma.

The CDR3 has 17 residues. Germline assignment: CDR1 MDHEN and CDR2 SYDVKM. Trimming took 6 bases from V and 3 from J; bases not matched to a gene: 12. Method: immunoSEQ multiplex PCR; TCRdb's copy keeps in-frame clones and lacks some. The data contain some 63,000 clones, around 93% of them singletons. Sample: CD4+ or CD8+ T cells sorted from blood, taken in a trial of the OX40 agonist ivuxolimab. The rearrangement uses TRBV28 and TRBJ2-3, with 10 bases identical to TRBD1. This clonotype was obtained from an adult with an advanced solid tumor such as melanoma, head and neck, liver or kidney cancer. The CDR3 DNA reads TGTGCCAGCAGCCTTGAAGGGGACAGGGGAATAACAGATACGCAGTATTTT. Translation: CASSLEGDRGITDTQYF.